Listed below are T cell receptor beta chains from one sample, sequenced in a study of T cells in Graves' hyperthyroidism and ophthalmopathy. In TCRdb, the multiplex PCR reads were re-called with MiXCR into one record per CDR3 protein. The sample records some 270,000 distinct CDR3 sequences, approximately 23% being singletons. The sequenced material came from blood. The receptors were sampled from a woman in her thirties or forties with Graves' ophthalmopathy. Each CDR3 is given with its conserved first and last residue.

j_call,v_call,cdr3_aa
TRBJ2-7,TRBV19,CASSILAGGRSSYEQYF
TRBJ1-2,TRBV5-8,CASSLDGRDRSNYGYTF
TRBJ2-5,TRBV6-5,CASRITGTETQYF
TRBJ2-5,TRBV6-1,CASSDRGGPGTQYF
TRBJ1-1,TRBV11-1,CAWSVQLTGNTEAFF
TRBJ2-7,TRBV4-2,CASSQESPTSGRGYEQYF
TRBJ1-5,TRBV30,CAWSVQRYPPGYSNQPQHF
TRBJ2-7,TRBV11-1,CASSLLGYYYEQYF
TRBJ2-7,TRBV7-9,CASSSKGFYEQYF
TRBJ2-2,TRBV11-2,CASSSRLAGGTGELFF
TRBJ1-2,TRBV7-2,CASSPQGTVYGYTF
TRBJ1-2,TRBV12-3/TRBV12-4,CASSLAPPGYYGYTF
TRBJ1-2,TRBV25-1,CASTTGGHYGYTF
TRBJ2-5,TRBV11-2,CASSHGTEETQYF
TRBJ2-7,TRBV28,CASSPGGQGSYEQYF
TRBJ1-1,TRBV28,CATGDQVRAFF
TRBJ2-6,TRBV30,CASKRPAGANVLTF
TRBJ2-7,TRBV6-5,CASRAAYEQYF
TRBJ2-7,TRBV4-2,CASSQVGGGEQYF
TRBJ1-1,TRBV2,CASFLKGEDTEAFF
TRBJ2-7,TRBV6-1,CASSLAGVSWSYEQYF
TRBJ1-1,TRBV28,CASRPGQPNTEAFF
TRBJ2-7,TRBV2,CASSPGTDSYEQYF
TRBJ1-1,TRBV12-5,CASAPDSSEAFF
TRBJ1-1,TRBV29-1,CSVDYLNEAFF
TRBJ2-5,TRBV3-1,CASRHQGQVETQYF
TRBJ2-2,TRBV7-2,CASSFGQPATTGELFF
TRBJ2-7,TRBV12-3/TRBV12-4,CASSLLVGVPYEQYF
TRBJ1-2,TRBV4-2,CASSQHYTGDLFDGYTF
TRBJ1-2,TRBV2,CASSWTGRPGDGYTF
TRBJ1-1,TRBV18,CASSPESDTEAFF
TRBJ1-1,TRBV19,CASSIVVYGVAFF
TRBJ1-1,TRBV15,CATSRDGNSNTEAFF
TRBJ1-2,TRBV6-5,CASRSGANYGYTF
TRBJ2-1,TRBV24-1,CATGDSAYNEQFF
TRBJ1-2,TRBV6-5,CASSYGTGGGYTF
TRBJ2-2,TRBV14,CASSQDLAGGNTGELFF
TRBJ1-1,TRBV3-1,CASSQGSLNRFF
TRBJ1-2,TRBV29-1,CSVPSLQGVGYTF
TRBJ2-7,TRBV7-9,CASSWGGTGSYEQYF
TRBJ2-2,TRBV12-3/TRBV12-4,CASSLSGENTGELFF
TRBJ2-7,TRBV7-8,CASSLAGQGPYEQYF
TRBJ2-7,TRBV12-3/TRBV12-4,CASTGTSAYEQYF
TRBJ2-7,TRBV6-5,CASSPRGEQYF
TRBJ2-7,TRBV24-1,CATSDLSGRGYEQSF
TRBJ1-2,TRBV10-3,CAISESYGGSGEGYTF